This is a list of T cell receptor beta chains from one sample in a study of T cell repertoires in cytomegalovirus infection. TCRdb reprocessed the reads with MiXCR, giving one entry per CDR3 protein. The sample has a few hundred thousand distinct CDR3 sequences, over 7.5% seen once. Input material: PBMCs. The receptors come from a human donor in good health (CMV status not recorded). Some clones in this sample may be carry-over from other donors' samples. The CDR3 runs from the conserved cysteine through the conserved F or W. D genes are given only for firm matches. Size tells how often a clone was seen (once, few, many) or the class of an expanded clone, and some rows leave it out.

J	D	V	size	CDR3	DNA
TRBJ2-7	-	TRBV20-1	-	CSARSQVYEQYF	TGCAGTGCTAGGAGTCAGGTCTACGAGCAGTACTTC
TRBJ2-3	-	TRBV6-8	-	CASSQGGVTDTQYF	TGTGCCAGCAGCCAGGGGGGGGTCACAGATACGCAGTATTTT
TRBJ2-1	TRBD1	TRBV6-5	-	CASSKGQGDGPYNEQFF	TGTGCCAGCAGTAAGGGACAGGGGGACGGCCCCTACAATGAGCAGTTCTTC
TRBJ2-2	TRBD2	TRBV27	many	CASRGLAGGVSGELFF	TGTGCCAGCAGGGGACTAGCGGGAGGAGTATCCGGGGAGCTGTTTTTT
TRBJ2-7	-	TRBV5-4	-	CASSLEVGDEQYF	TGTGCCAGCAGCCTGGAGGTGGGGGACGAGCAGTACTTC
TRBJ2-3	-	TRBV20-1	-	CSVLSGGTDTQYF	TGCAGTGTTCTCTCGGGGGGCACAGATACGCAGTATTTT
TRBJ2-5	-	TRBV2	few	CASSRVRKETQYF	TGTGCCAGCAGCAGGGTACGGAAAGAGACCCAGTACTTC
TRBJ1-1	-	TRBV28	few	CASSWTPPGRGAFF	TGTGCCAGCAGTTGGACCCCTCCTGGGAGAGGAGCTTTCTTT
TRBJ1-5	TRBD1	TRBV29-1	few	CSVIDREGQPQHF	TGCAGCGTAATAGACAGGGAGGGACAGCCCCAGCATTTT
TRBJ1-6	-	TRBV20-1	many	CSARALGRTDSPLHF	TGCAGTGCTAGAGCCCTAGGGAGAACGGATTCACCCCTCCACTTT
TRBJ1-1	TRBD1	TRBV11-2	-	CASSPRGRMNTEAFF	TGTGCCAGCAGTCCTAGGGGGCGTATGAACACTGAAGCTTTCTTT
TRBJ2-2	TRBD1	TRBV28	few	CASRDHRGYGELFF	TGTGCCAGCAGAGATCACAGGGGTTATGGGGAGCTGTTTTTT
TRBJ2-1	TRBD1	TRBV15	many	CATKRGDRGLNEQFF	TGTGCCACCAAAAGAGGGGACAGGGGCCTTAATGAGCAGTTCTTC
TRBJ2-1	TRBD2	TRBV7-4	few	CASSFYRWREDSYNEQFF	TGTGCCAGCAGCTTTTACCGCTGGCGGGAGGATAGCTACAATGAGCAGTTCTTC
TRBJ2-3	-	TRBV11-2	few	CASRLKWGLYTDTQYF	TGTGCCAGCAGGTTAAAATGGGGCTTATACACAGATACGCAGTATTTT
TRBJ2-1	-	TRBV7-2	many	CASSYPETGYFGEQFF	TGTGCCAGCAGCTATCCGGAGACGGGGTACTTTGGTGAGCAGTTCTTC
TRBJ2-2	TRBD1	TRBV10-3	once	CAISERAGQGDTGELFF	TGTGCCATCAGTGAGCGGGCCGGACAGGGGGACACCGGGGAGCTGTTTTTT
TRBJ1-2	-	TRBV12-3/TRBV12-4	many	CASSRRRTTNYGYTF	TGTGCCAGCAGCAGACGGCGAACCACTAACTATGGCTACACCTTC
TRBJ1-1	TRBD1	TRBV30	few	CAWRRQGAPEAFF	TGTGCCTGGAGACGACAGGGGGCTCCTGAAGCTTTCTTT
TRBJ1-4	-	TRBV30	few	CAWSVPGRQGREKLFF	TGTGCCTGGAGTGTACCGGGACGGCAGGGGCGTGAAAAACTGTTTTTT
TRBJ2-7	TRBD2	TRBV7-2	many	CASSSSSGDYEQYF	TGTGCCAGCAGCTCATCTAGCGGGGACTACGAGCAGTACTTC
TRBJ1-1	-	TRBV6-8	-	CASSGTFMNTEAFF	TGTGCCAGCAGTGGGACCTTCATGAACACTGAAGCTTTCTTT